This TCR beta chain was recorded in a study of blood T cell repertoires in COVID-19 (dated by TCRdb to 2018 to 2021). Regarding the study in general: The collaborator samples originated in the United States, Italy and Spain and spanned the acute and convalescent phases of COVID-19. The sample metadata nearly always contained a de-identified subject ID, COVID-19 status, age in years and sex. Where available, HLA class I and class II types were obtained from metadata supplied by the sample provider rather than from assay-based typing. Deeply sampled blood TCRbeta repertoires from subjects exposed to, actively infected with, or recovered from COVID-19 were included in the dataset. Samples came from the ongoing ImmuneRACE study (first 160 participants) plus 1,254 subjects from 6 global collaborators. The prospective study material was composed of cDNA or gDNA derived from T cells, B-cell-depleted T cells, or PBMCs. The repertoires were released in a freely available public database meant as a resource for research on the immune response to SARS-CoV-2.

There are 13 amino acids in the CDR3, from cysteine to phenylalanine inclusive. The DNA shown is the 39-base CDR3, in frame from base 1. Relative to germline, V is 3 bases shorter and J is 4 bases shorter, with 9 bases between their ends. As for this clone: No antigen is known for it. No clone much larger than this one lies a single base away; base qualities are absent.

Collaborating institutions collected whole blood in K2EDTA tubes following their own protocols. For TCRbeta analysis, collaborators shipped samples as frozen whole blood, isolated PBMCs, or DNA extracted from either of those sample types. TCRbeta CDR3 regions were amplified from genomic DNA using the immunoSEQ Assay, a bias-controlled multiplex PCR. In the source study's methods: Within the assay, amplification of reference gene primers was used to estimate how many nucleated cells each sample contained. Sequence reads were collapsed and filtered to measure the absolute abundance of every unique TCRbeta CDR3 rearrangement. For each sample, productive Simpson clonality was calculated as the square root of Simpson's diversity index over productive rearrangements. Not all clones reach the TCRdb copy of this immuneACCESS table, which keeps in-frame sequences only. Checked studies attribute under half of the gap to unresolved V genes and leave the rest unexplained. V, J and clone size are taken as reported in that table, and D and trimming were inferred from the DNA itself. The sample table contains about 170,000 clones; only one count was recorded for more than 75% of them. Of the sample, roughly 3.4% is held by the ten largest clones.

Paper-wide results and their limitations: The quantity of clinical and demographic metadata differed by source and by participant and was supplied without curation.

The chain links TRBV12-3 or TRBV12-4 with TRBJ1-2; possibly the D gene is TRBD1, per 6 matching bases. This TCR came from a man aged 65 to 79 with acute or convalescent COVID-19. Sequencing was performed on peripheral blood. The CDR3 reads as follows: CASSFDRLYGYTF. The DNA sequence follows: TGTGCCAGCAGTTTTGACAGGCTCTATGGCTACACCTTC.